Below are 28 T cell receptor beta chains sequenced from a single sample in a study of T cells after posttransplantation cyclophosphamide (dated by TCRdb to between 2015 and 2016). The method behind the library was the immunoSEQ multiplex PCR assay. The clones in this table, taken by TCRdb from immuneACCESS, are in-frame only. Not every clone is retained; where verified, under half of the shortfall comes from an unresolved V gene, and the cause of the rest is unknown. The table for this sample lists 12,000 or so clones, none of them counted only once. Together, the top ten hold around 28% of the sample. Sample treatment or condition, as interpreted from the label and publication: high-dose cyclophosphamide on days +3 and +4 as single-agent GVHD prophylaxis. For conditioning, the PTCy patients got busulfan and fludarabine, then a related or unrelated marrow graft, followed by cyclophosphamide on days +3 and +4.

Sequenced here: PBMCs, sampled after allogeneic stem cell transplant with posttransplant cyclophosphamide. Every receptor here comes from a female patient aged 40-50 years who received an allogeneic stem cell transplant from a related donor, was CMV-positive, and had acute GVHD only. Some T cells may be donor cells from the graft after a transplant.

This clone has ten or more counts. At one boundary the junction diverges from the germline segment, which might be a read error. The V and J genes are TRBV6-1 and TRBJ1-5; weak D call: TRBD1 (5 bases). Germline V lookup: CDR1 MNHNS, CDR2 SASEGT. The CDR3 length is 12 residues. As DNA, the CDR3 is TGTGCCAGCAGTGACGACAGCTCTCTCCGGTATTTT. Its translation: CASSDDSSLRYF.

This clone was seen ten or more times. The gene calls are TRBV11-2 and TRBJ2-1; the match to TRBD2 covers 9 bases. This CDR3 region has 15 residues. Trimming removed 0 bases from V and 8 bases from J; junction bases left unmatched: 5. The germline V gene encodes CDR1 SGHAT and CDR2 FQNNGV. The CDR3 protein is CASSLEGRGGYEQFF. CDR3 sequence (DNA): TGTGCCAGCAGCTTAGAAGGGCGGGGGGGATATGAGCAGTTCTTC. Full variable domain (remainder filled in from reference TRBV11-2 and TRBJ2-1): EAGVAQSPRYKIIEKRQSVAFWCNPISGHATLYWYQQILGQGPKLLIQFQNNGVVDDSQLPKDRFSAERLKGVDSTLKIQPAKLEDSAVYLCASSLEGRGGYEQFFGPGTRLTVL.

This clone was seen only a few times. The chain carries TRBV6-1 and TRBJ2-1, with TRBD2 identical over 8 bases. The CDR3 is 13 amino acids. CDR1 MNHNS and CDR2 SASEGT come from the germline V gene. V dropped 6 bases and J dropped 10; count of bases not matched to a gene: 8. The CDR3 DNA sequence: TGTGCCAGCAGCTATATACCGGGGGGGGAGCAGTTCTTC. Its translation is CASSYIPGGEQFF.

This clone occurred many times. CDR3 amino acids: CASTPSAAAGGNNEQFF. In nucleotides, the CDR3 is TGTGCCAGCACACCTTCCGCAGCAGCGGGGGGCAACAATGAGCAGTTCTTC. This chain connects TRBV6-4 to TRBJ2-1; TRBD2 matches at 9 bases. CDR3 length: 17 amino acids. With V trimmed by 7 bases and J by 5 bases, 15 bases remained unmatched. The germline V gene has CDR1 MRHNA and CDR2 SNTAGT.

This clone was observed a handful of times. The chain couples TRBV9 to TRBJ2-3; 9 bases are a match to TRBD2. This CDR3 region has 14 residues. The V gene's germline CDR1 is SGDLS and CDR2 YYNGEE. Losses at the gene ends were 4 bases for V and 4 bases for J; bases not matched to a gene: 4. CDR3 amino acids: CASSTTSGPDTQYF. The CDR3 DNA reads TGTGCCAGCAGCACGACTAGCGGCCCAGATACGCAGTATTTT.

There are many counts of this clone. DNA for the CDR3: TGTGCCATCAGCCTAGGACAGATAAGCTCCTACGAGCAGTACTTC. It specifies CAISLGQISSYEQYF. The chain uses TRBV10-3 and TRBJ2-7; TRBD1 is a possible D gene (6 bases). The CDR3 loop spans 15 amino acids. From germline, CDR1 is ENHRY and CDR2 SYGVKD. Trimming removed 6 bases at V and 0 bases at J, with 15 bases between.

In its sample, this clone was seen many times. The chain combines TRBV6-1 with TRBJ2-7, with a possible D match to TRBD1 (6 bases). V was cut by 2 bases and J by 1 base, with 9 bases left in between. CDR3 size: 14 residues. Germline V lookup: CDR1 MNHNS, CDR2 SASEGT. The CDR3 reads CASSEHRVSYEQYF. The CDR3 DNA is TGTGCCAGCAGTGAACACAGGGTATCCTACGAGCAGTACTTC.

This clone has at least ten counts. The V and J genes are TRBV5-4 and TRBJ2-5; D may be TRBD1 (6 bases). The germline CDR1 and CDR2 sequences are SGHNT and YYREEE (reference sequence). This CDR3 is built from 14 residues. Trimming shortened V by 4 bases and J by 3 bases, and 13 bases separated the two germline ends. CDR3 sequence (DNA): TGTGCCAGCAGCCCGAGGGACACGGAAGAGACCCAGTACTTC. Translating it yields CASSPRDTEETQYF.

This clone has more than one count but fewer than ten. This chain links TRBV4-1 with TRBJ1-3; D remains unclear. The CDR3 contains 15 residues. Looked up from germline, CDR1 is MGHRA and CDR2 is YSYEKL. V was clipped by 5 bases and J by 0 bases, with 11 bases between them. The CDR3 DNA follows: TGCGCCAGCAGCAATCTTGGACTCTCTGGAAACACCATATATTTT. It is translated as CASSNLGLSGNTIYF.

This clone appeared many times. The gene calls are TRBV9 and TRBJ1-4; D possibly corresponds to TRBD1 (5 bases). V was clipped by 5 bases and J by 0 bases, with 14 bases between them. From germline, CDR1 is SGDLS and CDR2 YYNGEE. This CDR3 has 16 amino acids. The CDR3 sequence is CASSASTASTNEKLFF. The CDR3 nucleotides read TGTGCCAGCAGTGCCTCGACAGCCTCAACTAATGAAAAACTGTTTTTT.

The chain couples TRBV10-3 to TRBJ2-1; 8 nucleotides line up with TRBD1. Germline CDR1 is ENHRY and CDR2 is SYGVKD. The CDR3 sequence is 13 residues long. J lost 15 bases, V lost 2 bases, and 9 bases had no gene match. The CDR3 DNA reads as TGTGCCATCAGTGAGACCTCGACAGGGGAACTGTTCTTC. Translated, it gives CAISETSTGELFF.

This clone was seen ten or more times. The CDR3 sequence: CASSEEVGANQPQHF. Written as DNA, the CDR3 is TGTGCCAGCAGTGAAGAGGTGGGGGCTAATCAGCCCCAGCATTTT. This sequence joins TRBV6-1 and TRBJ1-5; the D gene is possibly TRBD1 (6 bases). This CDR3 is built from 15 residues. V gave up 1 base and J gave up 4 bases, with 11 bases separating them. CDR1 is MNHNS, CDR2 SASEGT, per germline.

This clone was recorded at least ten times. The V call is TRBV7-2, the J call TRBJ2-1, with 12 bases lining up with TRBD2. The germline V gene encodes CDR1 SGHTA and CDR2 FQGNSA. The CDR3 loop spans 16 amino acids. Trimming cost V 5 bases and J 10 bases; bases outside gene matches: 12. The CDR3 sequence: CASSRLAGGPSGEQFF. The CDR3 region has the DNA TGTGCCAGCAGCCGCCTAGCGGGGGGGCCTTCTGGGGAGCAGTTCTTC.

This clone was detected ten times or more. The chain has TRBV6-6 and TRBJ2-5; D might be TRBD1 (6 bases). Germline loops: CDR1 MNHNY, CDR2 SVGAGI (reference sequence). V was trimmed by 2 bases and J by 4 bases, leaving 11 bases between them. The CDR3 is 14 residues long. CDR3 residues: CASSYGTLSETQYF. In DNA form, the CDR3 reads TGTGCCAGCAGTTACGGGACACTGTCAGAGACCCAGTACTTC.

This clone was seen many times. The chain links TRBV9 to TRBJ1-5, with TRBD1 as a possible D gene (6 bases). Germline lookup yields CDR1 SGDLS and CDR2 YYNGEE. CDR3 length: 14 amino acids. V lost 2 bases and J lost 3, with 9 bases in between. The CDR3 nucleotides are TGTGCCAGCAGCGTGACAGGAGACAATCAGCCCCAGCATTTT. Amino acids: CASSVTGDNQPQHF. Full variable domain (outside the CDR3, taken from reference TRBV9 and TRBJ1-5): DSGVTQTPKHLITATGQRVTLRCSPRSGDLSVYWYQQSLDQGLQFLIQYYNGEERAKGNILERFSAQQFPDLHSELNLSSLELGDSALYFCASSVTGDNQPQHFGDGTRLSIL.

This clone showed up many times. The chain couples TRBV7-9 to TRBJ2-7; D may be TRBD1 (7 bases). Germline V gene lookup returns CDR1 SEHNR and CDR2 FQNEAQ (reference sequence). This CDR3 has 14 amino acids. Trimming took off 1 base at V and 5 bases at J, with 12 bases between the two ends. The CDR3 nucleotides read TGTGCCAGCAGCTTAGGTCAGGGGGGAGACGAGCAGTACGTC. This sequence encodes CASSLGQGGDEQYV.

The chain links TRBV7-2 to TRBJ1-6; TRBD1 matches at 9 bases. This CDR3 spans 17 amino acids. From germline, CDR1 is SGHTA and CDR2 FQGNSA. The ends lost 1 base at V and 7 bases at J; junction bases unmatched: 8. CDR3 amino acids: CASSLVGTGFSNSPLHF. The CDR3, as DNA: TGTGCCAGCAGCTTAGTTGGGACAGGGTTTTCGAATTCACCCCTCCACTTT.

A few counts support this clone. The chain employs TRBV29-1 and TRBJ2-3, with 7 positions matching TRBD2. The CDR3 runs to 14 residues. The trim removed 4 bases at V and 6 bases at J, leaving 10 bases unmatched. Germline V CDR1 and CDR2: SQVTM, ANQGSEA. CDR3 loop: CSVVWLAVRDTQYF. Here the CDR3 DNA reads TGCAGCGTTGTTTGGCTAGCGGTGAGGGATACGCAGTATTTT.

This clone was detected many times. The chain has TRBV19 and TRBJ1-1; 9 bases match TRBD1. CDR1 LNHDA and CDR2 SQIVND come from the germline V gene (reference sequence). V shed 5 bases, J shed 7 bases, and the junction held 8 bases outside the gene matches. The CDR3 contains 14 residues. The CDR3 region is CASSSDRGLGEAFF. For the CDR3, the DNA is TGTGCCAGTAGTTCGGACAGGGGCTTAGGTGAAGCTTTCTTT.

There are many counts of this clone. Other DNA sequences from this sample encode an identical CDR3 as well. J is TRBJ1-4 and V is TRBV5-1; D is uncertain. This CDR3 has 14 residues. CDR1 is SGHRS, CDR2 YFSETQ, per germline. V lost 0 bases, J lost 4 bases, and 7 bases lay in between. This CDR3 is CASSLAAGNEKLFF. The CDR3 DNA reads TGCGCCAGCAGCTTGGCTGCAGGTAATGAAAAACTGTTTTTT.

J is TRBJ2-1 and V is TRBV30, with TRBD2 identical over 8 bases. V gave up 4 bases and J gave up 8 bases; unmatched junction bases: 10. This CDR3 is 14 amino acids long. Germline CDR1 is GTSNPN and CDR2 is SVGIG (reference sequence). In nucleotides, the CDR3 is TGTGCCTGGATTAGCAGCGGGAGCGGGTATGAGCAGTTCTTC. It is translated as CAWISSGSGYEQFF.

In this sample, this clone turned up many times. This chain connects TRBV7-6 to TRBJ2-7; TRBD2 matches 14 bases. The CDR3 totals 18 residues. Germline values: CDR1 SGHVS, CDR2 FNYEAQ. V lost 5 bases and J lost 3; bases outside the gene matches: 12. In DNA, the CDR3 is TGTGCCAGCAGCCCTCGGACTAGCGGGGGGCCATTAAGCTACGAGCAGTACTTC. Its translation: CASSPRTSGGPLSYEQYF.

This clone came up many times. This chain joins TRBV4-3 and TRBJ1-1; D call uncertain. Germline V gives CDR1 LGHNA, CDR2 YSLEER. This CDR3 spans 15 amino acids. V lost 0 bases and J 1 base, leaving 9 bases between the germline ends. The CDR3 DNA is TGCGCCAGCAGCCAAGATCGACTGTGGAACACTGAAGCTTTCTTT. This codes for CASSQDRLWNTEAFF.

This clone was counted ten times or more. The genes are TRBV14 and TRBJ2-5; the D is unclear. CDR1 is SGHDN, CDR2 FVKESK, per germline. V was trimmed by 0 bases and J by 5 bases, leaving 13 bases between them. The CDR3 is 15 residues long. CDR3 bases: TGTGCCAGCAGCCAAGATTATCACCGCGCGGAGACCCAGTACTTC. This encodes CASSQDYHRAETQYF.

The chain uses TRBV15 and TRBJ2-5; possible D gene TRBD1, 7 bases. This CDR3 has 17 amino acids. V was clipped by 4 bases and J by 5 bases, with 23 bases between them. From germline, CDR1 is LNHNV and CDR2 YYDKDF (reference sequence). The CDR3 coding sequence is TGTGCCACCAGCAAAATGACAGGGACTCTAAGCGGGGAGACCCAGTACTTC. Amino acid sequence: CATSKMTGTLSGETQYF.

This clone was detected many times. This chain connects TRBV7-6 to TRBJ2-7, with 7 bases that match TRBD1. V was pared by 4 bases and J by 6 bases, with 3 bases of the junction left unmatched. The CDR3 sequence is 12 residues long. Germline V CDR1 and CDR2: SGHVS, FNYEAQ. The CDR3 DNA sequence: TGTGCCAGCAGCTATCGACAGGGCGAGCAGTACTTC. It yields the protein CASSYRQGEQYF.

This clone came up a few times. The J gene is TRBJ2-3, the V gene TRBV5-1, with 7 bases identical to TRBD2. CDR3 size: 17 residues. From germline, CDR1 is SGHRS and CDR2 YFSETQ. The J segment lost 1 base and the V segment lost 2 bases, leaving 10 bases of the junction unmatched. The CDR3 loop reads CASSFGDSRGGTDTQYF. Written as DNA, the CDR3 is TGCGCCAGCAGCTTTGGAGACAGCCGGGGGGGCACAGATACGCAGTATTTT.

This clone was seen at least ten times. V usage is TRBV6-1 and J usage is TRBJ1-4, with unresolved D. V was clipped by 2 bases and J by 8 bases, with 12 bases between them. The germline V gene has CDR1 MNHNS and CDR2 SASEGT. The length of the CDR3 is 14 residues. The CDR3, as DNA: TGTGCCAGCAGTGAATGGAGGGAAATCGAAAAACTGTTTTTT. Protein product: CASSEWREIEKLFF.